This TCR beta chain was observed in a study of cytomegalovirus exposure and HLA in healthy donors. Overall study findings and caveats: Rarity held for most TCR sequences, but there were some public TCRs that occurred in many donors. CMV antigen specificity of a few CMV-associated chains was confirmed in vitro.

The repertoire was sequenced with immunoSEQ multiplex PCR; TCRdb's copy has only in-frame clones and lacks some. The table shows 200,000 or so clones, with around 84% occurring only once. CDR1 is SEHNR, CDR2 FQNEAQ, per germline (reference sequence). The CDR3 is 16 amino acids. Deletions cut 2 bases from V and 3 bases from J, with 14 bases between. As concerns this clone: Its matching antigen is unknown.

The source material was PBMCs. The chain employs TRBV7-9 and TRBJ1-3; D possibly corresponds to TRBD1 (6 bases). This sequence was found in a woman younger than 45 in good health and CMV-seropositive. CDR3 amino acids: CASSLIGQSIGNTIYF. The CDR3 DNA follows: TGTGCCAGCAGCTTAATAGGACAGTCGATTGGAAACACCATATATTTT. Combining the CDR3 with reference TRBV7-9 and TRBJ1-3 gives the whole variable domain DTGVSQNPRHKITKRGQNVTFRCDPISEHNRLYWYRQTLGQGPEFLTYFQNEAQLEKSRLLSDRFSAERPKGSFSTLEIQRTEQGDSAMYLCASSLIGQSIGNTIYFGEGSWLTVV.